This TCR beta chain appears in the sequencing data of a study of radiotherapy plus CTLA-4 blockade in lung cancer. V was clipped by 3 bases and J by 2 bases, with 20 bases between them. The germline gives CDR1 LGHNA, CDR2 YSLEER. This CDR3 is 17 amino acids long. Here immunoSEQ multiplex PCR was the method, and the copy in TCRdb shows in-frame clones only, minus some. This table has tens of thousands of clones, roughly 84% appearing once. The receptor was derived from a human donor with non-small cell lung cancer whose response to radiotherapy plus ipilimumab could not be evaluated. V and J are TRBV4-3 and TRBJ2-7; D may be TRBD2 (5 bases). The material was peripheral blood, obtained from a patient treated with radiotherapy plus ipilimumab. CDR3 sequence (DNA): TGCGCCAGCAGCCACTACATCCTTCGGGATAAGACCTACGAGCAGTACTTC. The encoded protein is CASSHYILRDKTYEQYF.